This TCR beta chain emerged from a study of T-cell reconstitution after alpha-beta-depleted transplantation in children listed by TCRdb under 2016. Context from the whole study: The study quantitatively tracked T-cell immune reconstitution after TCRalphabeta/CD19-depleted allogeneic hematopoietic cell transplantation in children using TCR repertoire profiling.

Preparation of the library involved PCR. TCRdb records Illumina HiSeq 2500 as the sequencer. TCR library preparation used molecular barcoding, with unique molecular identifiers applied to normalize quantification of the TCRbeta repertoire. TCRdb handled the public reads itself, with Q25 trimming in fastp and clone calling in MiXCR, and kept productive beta chains. Rows matching on CDR3 protein sequence are summarized as one entry with the most common DNA and genes. Here the sample has about 240,000 distinct CDR3 sequences; 25% occur a single time. The ten largest clones take up 2% to 3% of the sample. From a lookup of the germline V gene, CDR1 and CDR2 are SGHTA and FQGTGA. The CDR3 spans 14 residues, from the cysteine through the phenylalanine. CDR3 DNA only is kept here, 42 bases in frame from base 1. Notes on this clonotype: Its target antigen remains unknown. The junction does not match germline at one end; this may be a read error.

Paper-wide results and their limitations: The frequencies of hyperexpanded clones fell over the following months, and after one year, T-cell counts and TCRbeta diversity were mostly attributed to newly produced T cells. The apparently early recovery of alphabetaT-cell counts about two months after transplant reportedly depended on only several hundred rapidly expanded clones that came from non-depleted graft cells. The high TCRbeta diversity at day 60 in some patients was ascribed to recipient T cells and intrathymic progenitors that had survived conditioning.

In light of the paper, this sample's treatment or condition label describes: allogeneic hematopoietic cell transplantation with graft depleted of TCRalphabeta T cells and CD19 B cells. The transplant recipients were children given TCRalphabeta/CD19-depleted allogeneic hematopoietic cell grafts. The V gene is TRBV7-3 and the J gene is TRBJ2-2; a weak D assignment points to TRBD1 (6 bases agree). This sequence was found in a girl aged 2 to 9 with Fanconi anemia, due to receive a stem cell transplant. The starting material was PBMCs, obtained before TCRalphabeta/CD19-depleted stem cell transplant. The CDR3 protein is CASSSGANTGELFF. The nucleotides read TGTGCCAGCAGCTCAGGGGCGAATACCGGGGAGCTGTTTTTT.